This T cell receptor (beta chain) was sequenced for a study of response to subunit inactivated influenza vaccine. Study observations and caveats: T cells newly recruited by each seasonal influenza vaccination are few, the authors suggested.

CDR1 MNHEY and CDR2 SVGEGT come from the germline V gene. Trimming removed 6 bases at V and 7 bases at J, with 18 bases between. The CDR3 spans 14 residues. On this clonotype itself: Its antigen is undetermined.

TCRdb called the RT-PCR reads again in MiXCR, with one record for every CDR3 protein. The table records 650,000 to 800,000 distinct CDR3 sequences, about a fifth of them present only once. This clonotype originated in a man in his fifties or sixties who received an inactivated influenza vaccine. The chain carries TRBV6-2 or TRBV6-3 and TRBJ2-5; D remains ambiguous. Here the sequenced sample was PBMCs from blood, taken around 5 days after vaccination. The CDR3 DNA follows: TGTGCCAGCAGCCCCGACTTGCAGATTTGGACCCAGTACTTC. This gives the protein CASSPDLQIWTQYF.